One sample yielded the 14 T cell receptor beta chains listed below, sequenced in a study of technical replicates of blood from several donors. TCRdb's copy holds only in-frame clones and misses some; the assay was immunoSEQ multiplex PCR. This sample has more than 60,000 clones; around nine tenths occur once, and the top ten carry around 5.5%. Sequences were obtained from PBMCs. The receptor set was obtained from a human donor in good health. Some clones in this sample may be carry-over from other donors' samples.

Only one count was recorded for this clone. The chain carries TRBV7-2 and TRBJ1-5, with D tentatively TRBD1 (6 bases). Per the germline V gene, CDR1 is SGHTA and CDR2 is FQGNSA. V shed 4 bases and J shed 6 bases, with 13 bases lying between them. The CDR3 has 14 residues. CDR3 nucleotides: TGTGCCAGCAGCTCGCAGGGGTTTGGTCAGCCCCAGCATTTT. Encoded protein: CASSSQGFGQPQHF. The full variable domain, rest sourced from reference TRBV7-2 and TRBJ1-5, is GAGVSQSPSNKVTEKGKDVELRCDPISGHTALYWYRQSLGQGLEFLIYFQGNSAPDKSGLPSDRFSAERTGGSVSTLTIQRTQQEDSAVYLCASSSQGFGQPQHFGDGTRLSIL.

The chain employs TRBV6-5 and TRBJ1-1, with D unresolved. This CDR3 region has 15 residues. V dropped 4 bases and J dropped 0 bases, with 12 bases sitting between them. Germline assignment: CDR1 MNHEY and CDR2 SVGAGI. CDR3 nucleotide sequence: TGTGCCAGCAGTTCTCTCGAGGCTGTGAACACTGAAGCTTTCTTT. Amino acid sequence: CASSSLEAVNTEAFF.

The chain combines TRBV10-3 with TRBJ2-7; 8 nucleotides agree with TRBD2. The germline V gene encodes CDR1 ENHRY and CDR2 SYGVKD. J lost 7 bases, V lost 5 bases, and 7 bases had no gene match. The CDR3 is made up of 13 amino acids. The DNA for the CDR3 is TGTGCCATCAGTCAACTAGCGGCGGGGGAGCAGTACTTC. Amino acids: CAISQLAAGEQYF.

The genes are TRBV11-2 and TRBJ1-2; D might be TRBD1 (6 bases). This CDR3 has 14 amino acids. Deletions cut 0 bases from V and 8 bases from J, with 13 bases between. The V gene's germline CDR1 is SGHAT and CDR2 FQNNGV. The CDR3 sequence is CASSLDSGAGGYTF. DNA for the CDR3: TGTGCCAGCAGCTTAGATTCAGGGGCCGGCGGCTACACCTTC.

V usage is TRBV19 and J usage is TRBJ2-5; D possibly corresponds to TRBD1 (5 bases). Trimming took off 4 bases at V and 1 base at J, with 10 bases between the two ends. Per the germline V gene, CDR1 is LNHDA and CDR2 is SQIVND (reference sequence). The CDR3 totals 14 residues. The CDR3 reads CASSTRTLQETQYF. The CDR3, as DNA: TGTGCCAGTAGTACCCGGACACTCCAAGAGACCCAGTACTTC. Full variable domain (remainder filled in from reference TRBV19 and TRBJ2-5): DGGITQSPKYLFRKEGQNVTLSCEQNLNHDAMYWYRQDPGQGLRLIYYSQIVNDFQKGDIAEGYSVSREKKESFPLTVTSAQKNPTAFYLCASSTRTLQETQYFGPGTRLLVL.

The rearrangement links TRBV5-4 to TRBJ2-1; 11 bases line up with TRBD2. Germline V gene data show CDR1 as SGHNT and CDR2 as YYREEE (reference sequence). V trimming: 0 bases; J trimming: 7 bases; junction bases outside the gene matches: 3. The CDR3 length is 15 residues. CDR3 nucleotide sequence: TGTGCCAGCAGCTTGGAAGGACTAGCGGGTAATGAGCAGTTCTTC. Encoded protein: CASSLEGLAGNEQFF.

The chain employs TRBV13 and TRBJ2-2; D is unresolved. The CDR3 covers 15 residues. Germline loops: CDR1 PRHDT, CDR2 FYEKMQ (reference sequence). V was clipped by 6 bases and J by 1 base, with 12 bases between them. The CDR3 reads CASRDGSGNTGELFF. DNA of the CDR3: TGTGCCAGCAGGGATGGGTCAGGGAACACCGGGGAGCTGTTTTTT.

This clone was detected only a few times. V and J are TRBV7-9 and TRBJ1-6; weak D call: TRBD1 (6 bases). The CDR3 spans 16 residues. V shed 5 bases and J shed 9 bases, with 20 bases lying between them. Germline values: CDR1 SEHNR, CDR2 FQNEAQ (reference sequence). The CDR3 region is CASSPGAGVFGSPLHF. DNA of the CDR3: TGTGCCAGCAGCCCAGGGGCAGGGGTATTCGGTTCACCCCTCCACTTT.

CDR3 nucleotides: TGTGCTAGTGGTCCTCCGGGACAGATCAACAATGAGCAGTTCTTC. Its protein is CASGPPGQINNEQFF. J is TRBJ2-1 and V is TRBV12-5; 7 positions match TRBD1. V gave up 5 bases and J gave up 5 bases; unmatched junction bases: 9. Germline values: CDR1 LGHNT, CDR2 FRNRAP. This CDR3 has 15 residues.

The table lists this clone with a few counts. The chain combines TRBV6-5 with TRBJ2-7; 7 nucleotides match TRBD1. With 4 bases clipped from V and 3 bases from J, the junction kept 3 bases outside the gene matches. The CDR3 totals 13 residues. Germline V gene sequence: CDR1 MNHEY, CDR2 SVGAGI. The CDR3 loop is CASSSTGFYEQYF. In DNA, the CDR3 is TGTGCCAGCAGTTCGACAGGGTTCTACGAGCAGTACTTC.

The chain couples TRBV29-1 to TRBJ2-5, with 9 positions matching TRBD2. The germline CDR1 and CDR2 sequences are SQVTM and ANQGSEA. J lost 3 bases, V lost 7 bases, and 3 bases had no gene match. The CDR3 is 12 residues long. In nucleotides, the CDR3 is TGCAGCGGACAGCGGGGGGAAGAGACCCAGTACTTC. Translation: CSGQRGEETQYF.

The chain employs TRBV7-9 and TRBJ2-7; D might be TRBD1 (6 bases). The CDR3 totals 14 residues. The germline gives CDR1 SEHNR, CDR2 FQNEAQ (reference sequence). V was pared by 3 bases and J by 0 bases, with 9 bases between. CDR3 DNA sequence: TGTGCCAGCAGCTTTAGACAGGACTCCTACGAGCAGTACTTC. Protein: CASSFRQDSYEQYF.

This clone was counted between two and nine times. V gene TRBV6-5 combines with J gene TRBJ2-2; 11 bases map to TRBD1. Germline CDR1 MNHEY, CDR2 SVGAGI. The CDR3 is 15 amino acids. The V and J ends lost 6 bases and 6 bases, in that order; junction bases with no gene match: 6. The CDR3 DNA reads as TGTGCCAGCAGGACAAGGACAGGGGGCTCCGGGGAGCTGTTTTTT. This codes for CASRTRTGGSGELFF.

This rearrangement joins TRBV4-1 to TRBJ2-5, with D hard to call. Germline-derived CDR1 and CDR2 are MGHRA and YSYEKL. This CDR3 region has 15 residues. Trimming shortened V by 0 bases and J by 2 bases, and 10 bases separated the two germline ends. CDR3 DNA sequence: TGCGCCAGCAGCCAAGATCTTTGGCCGCAAGAGACCCAGTACTTC. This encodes CASSQDLWPQETQYF.